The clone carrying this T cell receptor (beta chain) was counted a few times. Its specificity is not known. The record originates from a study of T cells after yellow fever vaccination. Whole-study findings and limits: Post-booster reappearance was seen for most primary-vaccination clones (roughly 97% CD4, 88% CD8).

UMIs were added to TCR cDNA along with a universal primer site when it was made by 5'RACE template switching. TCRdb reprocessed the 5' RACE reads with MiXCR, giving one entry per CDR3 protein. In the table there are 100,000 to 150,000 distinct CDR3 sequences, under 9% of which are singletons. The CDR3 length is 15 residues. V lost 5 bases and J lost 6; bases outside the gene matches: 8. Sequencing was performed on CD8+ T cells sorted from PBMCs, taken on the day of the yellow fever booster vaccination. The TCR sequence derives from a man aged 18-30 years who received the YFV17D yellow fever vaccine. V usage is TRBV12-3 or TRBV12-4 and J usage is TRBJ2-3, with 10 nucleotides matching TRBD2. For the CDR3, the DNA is TGTGCCAGCAGTCCGGAGAGCGGGAGGGGGGATACGCAGTATTTT. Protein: CASSPESGRGDTQYF.